The next 29 T cell receptor beta chains were all read from a single sample in a study of identifying expanded T cells in peripheral blood. Clones were read by immunoSEQ multiplex PCR, and TCRdb kept only the in-frame ones, dropping some. This sample has approximately 120,000 clones, with 88% found just once. The sequencing sample was made of blood. These receptors all stem from a person aged 18 to 75 in good health.

The chain carries TRBV5-1 and TRBJ2-1, with D perhaps TRBD2 (6 bases). The CDR3 extends over 16 amino acids. Germline V gene data show CDR1 as SGHRS and CDR2 as YFSETQ. Trimming removed 2 bases at V and 2 bases at J, with 14 bases between. The CDR3 protein is CASSFHGGNPYNEQFF. The CDR3 DNA sequence: TGCGCCAGCAGCTTTCACGGAGGGAATCCCTACAATGAGCAGTTCTTC.

The chain joins TRBV5-4 to TRBJ1-1, with no clear D. Trimming left V 0 bases short and J 10 bases short, with 13 bases between. Germline V gene data show CDR1 as SGHNT and CDR2 as YYREEE (reference sequence). The CDR3 totals 13 residues. CDR3 sequence reads: CASSLVYGEGAFF. Written as DNA, the CDR3 is TGTGCCAGCAGCTTGGTGTATGGGGAGGGAGCTTTCTTT.

The table lists this clone with a few counts. The J gene is TRBJ1-2, the V gene TRBV7-8; no definite D call. There are 13 residues in the CDR3. V was shortened by 5 bases and J by 4 bases, with 11 bases between the two germline ends. The germline gives CDR1 SGHVS, CDR2 FQNEAQ. DNA for the CDR3: TGTGCCAGCAGCCCCCTCGACGGCTATGGCTACACCTTC. Protein sequence: CASSPLDGYGYTF.

The rearrangement links TRBV5-1 to TRBJ1-2; no firm D call. CDR3 length equals 18 residues. Germline CDR1 reads SGHRS; CDR2 reads YFSETQ. V shed 5 bases and J shed 2 bases, with 25 bases lying between them. CDR3 residues: CASRPRRSGRRKNYGYTF. CDR3 nucleotide sequence: TGCGCCAGCAGACCGAGACGTAGCGGCCGGCGGAAGAACTATGGCTACACCTTC. Supplemented by reference TRBV5-1 and TRBJ1-2, the full variable domain reads KAGVTQTPRYLIKTRGQQVTLSCSPISGHRSVSWYQQTPGQGLQFLFEYFSETQRNKGNFPGRFSGRQFSNSRSEMNVSTLELGDSALYLCASRPRRSGRRKNYGYTFGSGTRLTVV.

The J gene is TRBJ2-7, the V gene TRBV19; 11 bases align to TRBD2. The length of the CDR3 is 15 residues. Germline V gene lookup returns CDR1 LNHDA and CDR2 SQIVND (reference sequence). V lost 3 bases and J lost 3; bases outside the gene matches: 4. CDR3 in amino acids: CASSIGLAGFYEQYF. In nucleotides, the CDR3 is TGTGCCAGTAGTATCGGACTAGCGGGCTTCTACGAGCAGTACTTC.

The V call is TRBV27, the J call TRBJ2-1; 8 bases line up with TRBD2. CDR1 MNHEY and CDR2 SMNVEV come from the germline V gene (reference sequence). This CDR3 region has 16 residues. V was pared by 3 bases and J by 9 bases, with 13 bases of the junction left unmatched. CDR3 in amino acids: CASSFIGLAGWVEQFF. The CDR3 nucleotides read TGTGCCAGCAGTTTTATCGGGTTAGCGGGATGGGTTGAGCAGTTCTTC.

The V call is TRBV18, the J call TRBJ2-5; possible D gene TRBD1, 5 bases. This CDR3 has 14 amino acids. Per germline, CDR1 KGHSH and CDR2 LQKENI. The V and J ends lost 0 bases and 3 bases respectively, with 8 bases between them. The CDR3 spells CASSPPAGKETQYF. DNA for the CDR3: TGTGCCAGCTCACCACCGGCAGGGAAAGAGACCCAGTACTTC.

V and J are TRBV7-2 and TRBJ1-1, with TRBD1 as a possible D gene (5 bases). The CDR3 runs to 16 residues. The germline V gene has CDR1 SGHTA and CDR2 FQGNSA. V lost 3 bases to trimming and J lost 6 bases, with 20 bases between them. The CDR3 DNA reads as TGTGCCAGCAGCTTGCTCAGGGCACCGACGGGGTCTGAAGCTTTCTTT. This sequence encodes CASSLLRAPTGSEAFF. Based on the CDR3 plus reference TRBV7-2 and TRBJ1-1, the full variable domain is GAGVSQSPSNKVTEKGKDVELRCDPISGHTALYWYRQSLGQGLEFLIYFQGNSAPDKSGLPSDRFSAERTGGSVSTLTIQRTQQEDSAVYLCASSLLRAPTGSEAFFGQGTRLTVV.

The chain recombines TRBV19 with TRBJ2-2; 8 bases agree with TRBD1. The CDR3 consists of 13 residues. Germline V gives CDR1 LNHDA, CDR2 SQIVND (reference sequence). Trimming at V came to 8 bases and at J to 10 bases, leaving 9 bases not matched to a gene. CDR3 DNA sequence: TGTGCCAGTCAAATCAGGGGGCGAGAGGAGCTGTTTTTT. This gives the protein CASQIRGREELFF.

This clone came up a few times. The chain links TRBV6-5 to TRBJ1-1; TRBD1 aligns across 8 bases. Germline loops: CDR1 MNHEY, CDR2 SVGAGI. The CDR3 sequence is 14 residues long. The trim removed 5 bases at V and 6 bases at J, leaving 8 bases unmatched. The CDR3 region has the DNA TGTGCCAGCAGTAGGGGACAGGAAGCATCTGAAGCTTTCTTT. This sequence encodes CASSRGQEASEAFF.

This clone was seen only once. The rearrangement joins TRBV18 to TRBJ2-7; 8 positions match TRBD2. Germline CDR1 reads KGHSH; CDR2 reads LQKENI. This CDR3 is built from 17 residues. V dropped 3 bases and J dropped 3; count of bases not matched to a gene: 13. The CDR3: CASSPAVGSGENYEQYF. In DNA form, the CDR3 reads TGTGCCAGCTCACCTGCCGTGGGTAGCGGGGAAAACTACGAGCAGTACTTC.

This rearrangement joins TRBV29-1 to TRBJ2-5; 15 nucleotides match TRBD2. CDR1 is SQVTM, CDR2 ANQGSEA, per germline. The CDR3 is made up of 17 amino acids. J gave up 0 bases and V 6 bases, and 8 bases lay outside the gene matches. The CDR3 region is CSVVTGTSGGYQETQYF. CDR3 DNA: TGCAGCGTCGTAACCGGGACTAGCGGGGGGTACCAAGAGACCCAGTACTTC.

The chain combines TRBV5-8 with TRBJ1-2, with a possible D match to TRBD1 (6 bases). The CDR3 consists of 14 residues. The V gene's germline CDR1 is SGHTS and CDR2 YDEGEE. Deletions cut 5 bases from V and 6 bases from J, with 17 bases between. The CDR3 DNA follows: TGTGCCAGCAGGCTCTACAATACAGGGCATGGCTACACCTTC. Its translation is CASRLYNTGHGYTF.

The chain links TRBV4-1 to TRBJ1-1; D call uncertain. CDR3 length equals 15 residues. Deletions cut 0 bases from V and 10 bases from J, with 18 bases between. Germline CDR1 reads MGHRA; CDR2 reads YSYEKL. DNA for the CDR3: TGCGCCAGCAGCCAAGATCGATCTGGCCCTAACTCAGCTTTCTTT. This codes for CASSQDRSGPNSAFF.

The rearrangement uses TRBV28 and TRBJ1-2; a weak D match, TRBD1 (5 bases). The CDR3 runs to 16 residues. The V and J ends lost 7 bases and 5 bases respectively, with 23 bases between them. Germline loops: CDR1 MDHEN, CDR2 SYDVKM. The CDR3 here is CASNSMGVEREYGYTF. DNA for the CDR3: TGTGCCAGCAACTCTATGGGGGTAGAAAGAGAATATGGCTACACCTTC.

This rearrangement joins TRBV18 to TRBJ2-2, with TRBD2 matching 11 bases. Germline lookup yields CDR1 KGHSH and CDR2 LQKENI. V was clipped by 6 bases and J by 1 base; unmatched bases: 1. There are 15 residues in the CDR3. This CDR3 reads CASSLAGGNTGELFF. The CDR3 coding sequence is TGTGCCAGCTCGCTAGCGGGAGGGAACACCGGGGAGCTGTTTTTT.

The rearrangement joins TRBV29-1 to TRBJ2-7, with D perhaps TRBD1 (6 bases). This CDR3 comprises 11 residues. Germline V CDR1 and CDR2: SQVTM, ANQGSEA. V was pared by 4 bases and J by 9 bases, with 13 bases between. This chain's CDR3 is CSVGTVLGQYF. CDR3 nucleotide sequence: TGCAGCGTTGGGACAGTCTTAGGGCAGTACTTC.

V usage is TRBV4-2 and J usage is TRBJ1-5; D might be TRBD1 (6 bases). This CDR3 has 15 residues. The V gene's germline CDR1 is LGHNA and CDR2 YNFKEQ. The V end was cut by 4 bases, the J end by 0 bases, with 10 bases between. CDR3 residues: CASSLSDSSNQPQHF. The CDR3 bases are TGTGCCAGCAGCCTCTCGGACAGTAGCAATCAGCCCCAGCATTTT.

V gene TRBV6-5 combines with J gene TRBJ2-7, with TRBD2 matching 13 bases. CDR1 and CDR2 from the germline V gene are MNHEY and SVGAGI. The CDR3 covers 14 residues. Losses at the gene ends were 7 bases for V and 3 bases for J; bases not matched to a gene: 3. CDR3 sequence reads: CASTGLAGDYEQYF. CDR3 DNA sequence: TGTGCCAGCACTGGACTAGCGGGGGACTACGAGCAGTACTTC.

The V call is TRBV19, the J call TRBJ1-1; TRBD1 aligns across 7 bases. Trimming took 7 bases from V and 4 from J; bases not matched to a gene: 6. Germline CDR1 reads LNHDA; CDR2 reads SQIVND (reference sequence). This CDR3 contains 13 residues. CDR3 sequence: CASTRGMGTEAFF. The CDR3 DNA reads as TGTGCCAGTACCAGGGGGATGGGCACTGAAGCTTTCTTT. The full variable domain, in which reference TRBV19 and TRBJ1-1 provide the parts outside the CDR3, is DGGITQSPKYLFRKEGQNVTLSCEQNLNHDAMYWYRQDPGQGLRLIYYSQIVNDFQKGDIAEGYSVSREKKESFPLTVTSAQKNPTAFYLCASTRGMGTEAFFGQGTRLTVV.

The rearrangement links TRBV5-1 to TRBJ1-3, with D unclear. The germline V gene encodes CDR1 SGHRS and CDR2 YFSETQ. V was cut by 0 bases and J by 1 base, with 11 bases left in between. There are 16 residues in the CDR3. The DNA for the CDR3 is TGCGCCAGCAGCTTGGCGGGTCAAACGTCTGGAAACACCATATATTTT. It codes for CASSLAGQTSGNTIYF.

V and J are TRBV29-1 and TRBJ2-5; maybe TRBD2 (5 bases). The germline V gene encodes CDR1 SQVTM and CDR2 ANQGSEA. Trimming took off 5 bases at V and 5 bases at J, with 21 bases between the two ends. CDR3 length equals 15 residues. Here the CDR3 reads CSVPYSGISMETQYF. The CDR3 coding sequence is TGCAGCGTTCCTTACTCGGGGATTTCAATGGAGACCCAGTACTTC.

V gene TRBV2 combines with J gene TRBJ2-7; tentatively, D is TRBD1 (6 bases). The CDR3 sequence is 13 residues long. Germline assignment: CDR1 SNHLY and CDR2 FYNNEI. Trimming removed 3 bases from V and 6 bases from J, with 12 bases in between. CDR3 DNA: TGTGCCAGCAGTGATCCAGGGGATAGCGAGCAGTACTTC. It is translated as CASSDPGDSEQYF.

The CDR3 DNA reads TGTGCCACCTCCGGGCCCCCCTGGGGCTACACCTTC. It codes for CATSGPPWGYTF. The chain recombines TRBV28 with TRBJ1-2; no reliable D call. The V gene's germline CDR1 is MDHEN and CDR2 SYDVKM. V lost 10 bases and J 8 bases, leaving 17 bases between the germline ends. The CDR3 is made up of 12 amino acids.

The CDR3 spells CATTNVQGRTDTQYF. The CDR3 nucleotides read TGTGCCACTACGAATGTTCAGGGGCGGACAGATACGCAGTATTTT. The chain has TRBV19 and TRBJ2-3; a weak D match, TRBD1 (6 bases). CDR3 length equals 15 residues. V was clipped by 10 bases and J by 3 bases, with 20 bases between them. The germline V gene has CDR1 LNHDA and CDR2 SQIVND (reference sequence).

The chain joins TRBV7-8 to TRBJ1-2; no reliable D call. This CDR3 is built from 13 residues. The germline CDR1 and CDR2 sequences are SGHVS and FQNEAQ. The ends were cut back, 3 bases at V and 4 bases at J, with 9 bases in the middle. The CDR3 DNA sequence: TGTGCCAGCAGCTTCGACATCCCCTATGGCTACACCTTC. Residues: CASSFDIPYGYTF.

The chain recombines TRBV19 with TRBJ1-5, with a weak D call TRBD1 (6 bases). Per germline, CDR1 LNHDA and CDR2 SQIVND (reference sequence). V lost 2 bases to trimming and J lost 3 bases, with 14 bases between them. CDR3 size: 16 residues. The CDR3 nucleotides read TGTGCCAGTAGTATAACCCGAGGACAGCACAATCAGCCCCAGCATTTT. Its protein is CASSITRGQHNQPQHF.

The genes are TRBV6-5 and TRBJ2-3; tentatively, D is TRBD1 (5 bases). CDR1 is MNHEY and CDR2 is SVGAGI in the germline V gene. The length of the CDR3 is 14 residues. V was pared by 6 bases and J by 0 bases, with 10 bases between. The CDR3 nucleotides read TGTGCCAGCAGGGCAGGGCTAAGCACAGATACGCAGTATTTT. As protein: CASRAGLSTDTQYF.

J is TRBJ2-5 and V is TRBV5-8, with D possibly being TRBD1 or TRBD2 (6 bases each). This CDR3 has 14 residues. V lost 2 bases and J 4 bases, leaving 12 bases between the germline ends. Germline values: CDR1 SGHTS, CDR2 YDEGEE. The CDR3 DNA sequence: TGTGCCAGCAGCTTCCCGGGGGCGCGAGAGACCCAGTACTTC. Its translation is CASSFPGARETQYF.